This T cell receptor beta chain was observed in a study of T-cell reconstitution after alpha-beta-depleted transplantation in children. Preparation of the TCRbeta library used unique molecular identifiers. TCRdb fed the PCR reads into MiXCR, producing one record per CDR3 protein. The sample consists of about 110,000 distinct CDR3 sequences, about 9.3% of them appearing once. V lost 4 bases to trimming and J lost 7 bases; unmatched junction nucleotides: 10. CDR3 length: 16 residues. The germline CDR1 and CDR2 sequences are SGHRS and YFSETQ. This clonotype was detected many times. The clonotype was recovered from a human donor who donated a stem cell graft to a child with acute lymphoblastic leukemia. This chain uses TRBV5-1 with TRBJ2-1; 11 bases map to TRBD2. Sequenced material: PBMCs from the stem cell graft donor, taken from the stem cell graft. As DNA, the CDR3 is TGCGCCAGCAGCCCCGGGACTAGCGGAAGCGGTAATGAGCAGTTCTTC. Translated: CASSPGTSGSGNEQFF.